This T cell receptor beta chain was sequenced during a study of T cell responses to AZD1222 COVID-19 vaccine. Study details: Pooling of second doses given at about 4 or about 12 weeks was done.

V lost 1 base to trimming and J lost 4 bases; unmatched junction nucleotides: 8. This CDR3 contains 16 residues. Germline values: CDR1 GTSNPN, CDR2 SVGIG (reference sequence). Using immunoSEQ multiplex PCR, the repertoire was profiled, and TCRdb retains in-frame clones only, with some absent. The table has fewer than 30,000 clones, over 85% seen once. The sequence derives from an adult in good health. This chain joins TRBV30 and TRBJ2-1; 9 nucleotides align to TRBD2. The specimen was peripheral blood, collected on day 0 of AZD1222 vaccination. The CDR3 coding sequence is TGTGCCTGGAGTGGAAATCTAGCGGGGATTTACAATGAGCAGTTCTTC. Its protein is CAWSGNLAGIYNEQFF.